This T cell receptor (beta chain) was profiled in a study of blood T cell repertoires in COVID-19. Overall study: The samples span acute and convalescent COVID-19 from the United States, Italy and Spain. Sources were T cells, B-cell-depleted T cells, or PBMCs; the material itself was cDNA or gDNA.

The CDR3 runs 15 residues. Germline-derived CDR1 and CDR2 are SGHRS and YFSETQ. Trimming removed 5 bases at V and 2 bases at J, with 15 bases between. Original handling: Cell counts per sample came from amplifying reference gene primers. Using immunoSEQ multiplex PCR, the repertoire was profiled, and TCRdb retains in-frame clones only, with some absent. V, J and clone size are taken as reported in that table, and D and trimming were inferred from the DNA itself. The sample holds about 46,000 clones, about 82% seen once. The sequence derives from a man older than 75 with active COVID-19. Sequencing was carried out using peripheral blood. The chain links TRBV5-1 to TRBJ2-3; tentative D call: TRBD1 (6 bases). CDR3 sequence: CASRSRQDSTDTQYF. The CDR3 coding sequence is TGCGCCAGCAGATCAAGACAGGATTCCACAGATACGCAGTATTTT.